The clone carrying this T cell receptor (beta chain) was observed at least ten times. As yet, its antigen is unknown. TCR libraries were built in bulk with a published protocol and specific TCR primers. Each CDR3 protein is one row after TCRdb ran MiXCR on the PCR reads. The sample lists about 640,000 distinct CDR3 sequences, 20% seen once, with 0.85% in the top ten. The data stem from a study of molecular identifiers for immune sequencing clone quantification. With 10%, 30% or 50% of RNA, roughly 20,000 to 1,000,000 naive CD8 T cells were sequenced. Germline assignment: CDR1 MNHEY and CDR2 SVGAGI. This CDR3 is built from 17 residues. V shed 5 bases and J shed 3 bases, with 22 bases lying between them. Findings of the study overall: Clonotypes topping 20 RNA copies carried over 97% of effector molecules but under 1% of naive ones.

This clonotype was obtained from a human donor in good health. Some libraries in this study had Jurkat cell RNA spiked in. The J gene is TRBJ2-5, the V gene TRBV6-5, with D unclear. The specimen was naive CD8+ T cells from blood, with Jurkat cell RNA spiked in. Subset here: FACS-sorted CD8+CD4-CCR7+CD45RA+ naive T cells. In nucleotides, the CDR3 is TGTGCCAGCAGTAGCTCTCTATCGACGGTTTGGAAAGAGACCCAGTACTTC. Translating it yields CASSSSLSTVWKETQYF.